Here is one TCR beta chain with its context. Under the authors' procedure: How many nucleated cells were present was estimated from reference gene primer amplification. Clones were read by immunoSEQ multiplex PCR, and TCRdb kept only the in-frame ones, dropping some. The V and J calls and clone size are taken from that table; D and trimming were inferred from the DNA. Of 45,000 to 60,000 clones in the sample, around 86% were seen once. Germline lookup yields CDR1 MNHNY and CDR2 SVGAGI (reference sequence). Unmatched junction bases numbered 8, after V lost 9 bases and J lost 6 bases. This CDR3 spans 14 amino acids. This sample is drawn from a study of blood T cell repertoires in COVID-19. Study-wide background: Researchers got acute and convalescent COVID-19 samples from the United States, Italy and Spain.

Material for sequencing was peripheral blood. The clonotype comes from a human donor with active COVID-19. The donor label of this sample is uncertain. V gene TRBV6-6 combines with J gene TRBJ1-6; 7 bases map to TRBD1. The CDR3 DNA sequence: TGTGCCAGTTGGTTCGGGACAGCTAATTCACCCCTCCACTTT. Translation: CASWFGTANSPLHF.